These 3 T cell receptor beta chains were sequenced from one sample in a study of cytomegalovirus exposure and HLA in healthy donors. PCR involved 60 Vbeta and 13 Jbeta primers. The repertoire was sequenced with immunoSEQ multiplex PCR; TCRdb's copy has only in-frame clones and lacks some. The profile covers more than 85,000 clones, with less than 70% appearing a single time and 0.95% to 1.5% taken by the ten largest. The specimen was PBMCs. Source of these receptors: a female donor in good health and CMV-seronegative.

The CDR3 coding sequence is TGTGCCAGCAGCCGCGTCCTAGTTCAGAACACTGAAGCTTTCTTT. Its protein product is CASSRVLVQNTEAFF. The chain couples TRBV7-6 to TRBJ1-1, with D unclear. Deletions cut 5 bases from V and 1 base from J, with 14 bases between. Germline-derived CDR1 and CDR2 are SGHVS and FNYEAQ. The CDR3 extends over 15 amino acids.

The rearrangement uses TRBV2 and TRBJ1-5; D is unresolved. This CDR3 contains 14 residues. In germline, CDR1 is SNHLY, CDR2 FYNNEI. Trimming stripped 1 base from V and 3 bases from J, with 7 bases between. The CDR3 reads CASSEGTINQPQHF. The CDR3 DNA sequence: TGTGCCAGCAGTGAAGGTACTATCAATCAGCCCCAGCATTTT.

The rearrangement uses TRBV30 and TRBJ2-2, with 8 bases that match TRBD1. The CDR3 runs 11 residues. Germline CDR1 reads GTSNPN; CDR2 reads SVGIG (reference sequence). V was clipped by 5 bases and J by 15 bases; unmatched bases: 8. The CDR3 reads CAWENRGLVFF. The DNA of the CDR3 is TGTGCCTGGGAGAACAGGGGGTTAGTGTTTTTT.